This is a list of T cell receptor beta chains from one sample in a study of breast tumors, draining lymph nodes, adjacent tissues. Via MiXCR, TCRdb re-called the multiplex PCR reads, giving one row per CDR3 protein. The sample has 200,000 to 250,000 distinct CDR3 sequences; less than 40% are singletons. Sequenced: axillary lymph node tissue. The receptors shown here come from a female donor with breast cancer. Some clones in this sample may be carry-over from other donors' samples. The CDR3 runs from the conserved cysteine through the conserved F or W. The D gene is left open where the match is weak. Some rows mark clone size as missing; the rest say once, few, many or name a class of expanded clone.

v_gene: TRBV7-9
abundance: many
len: 14
j_gene: TRBJ2-1
d_gene: TRBD2
CDR3nt: TGTGCCAGCAGCCCCACTAGCGGGCGAGATGAGCAGTTCTTC
CDR3aa: CASSPTSGRDEQFF

v_gene: TRBV20-1
abundance: NA
len: 14
j_gene: TRBJ2-7
d_gene: TRBD1
CDR3nt: TGCAGTGCAGAGGGGGCCGGCACCAGGGGAGAGCAGTACTTC
CDR3aa: CSAEGAGTRGEQYF

v_gene: TRBV2
abundance: many
len: 13
j_gene: TRBJ2-7
d_gene: TRBD1
CDR3nt: TGTGCCAGCAGTAAGGACAGGGGTTACGAGCAGTACTTC
CDR3aa: CASSKDRGYEQYF

v_gene: TRBV20-1
abundance: many
len: 11
j_gene: TRBJ1-4
d_gene: NA
CDR3nt: TGCAGTGCTAGAGATAATGAAAAACTGTTTTTT
CDR3aa: CSARDNEKLFF

v_gene: TRBV6-1
abundance: many
len: 13
j_gene: TRBJ2-7
d_gene: NA
CDR3nt: TGTGCCAGCAGTGAAGGAGTAGGGCGCGAGCAGTACTTC
CDR3aa: CASSEGVGREQYF

v_gene: TRBV20-1
abundance: NA
len: 13
j_gene: TRBJ1-5
d_gene: NA
CDR3nt: TGTAGTGCTAGAGAAGGGACCAATCGGCCCCAGCATTTT
CDR3aa: CSAREGTNRPQHF

v_gene: TRBV28
abundance: many
len: 11
j_gene: TRBJ1-5
d_gene: NA
CDR3nt: TGTGCCAGCAGTTTATGGGGGTCCGGGCATTTT
CDR3aa: CASSLWGSGHF

v_gene: TRBV19
abundance: many
len: 17
j_gene: TRBJ2-1
d_gene: TRBD2
CDR3nt: TGTGCCAGTAGTATTCTCCTATCCGGGACTAGCGGTCGTGAGCAGTTCTTC
CDR3aa: CASSILLSGTSGREQFF

v_gene: TRBV29-1
abundance: few
len: 11
j_gene: TRBJ1-1
d_gene: NA
CDR3nt: TGCAGCGTACAGGAAAACACTGAAGCTTTCTTT
CDR3aa: CSVQENTEAFF

v_gene: TRBV14
abundance: many
len: 16
j_gene: TRBJ2-2
d_gene: NA
CDR3nt: TGTGCCAGCAGCCAAGATTCAGGGTCAAGAACCGGGGAGCTGTTTTTT
CDR3aa: CASSQDSGSRTGELFF

v_gene: TRBV20-1
abundance: NA
len: 16
j_gene: TRBJ1-6
d_gene: TRBD1
CDR3nt: TGCAGTACGGGCCGGGACAGGGGGCATTCGGATTCACCCCTCCACTTT
CDR3aa: CSTGRDRGHSDSPLHF

v_gene: TRBV2
abundance: many
len: 15
j_gene: TRBJ1-5
d_gene: TRBD1
CDR3nt: TGTGCCAGCAGTGAATGGCGACAGGGAGGCGGACCCCAGCATTTT
CDR3aa: CASSEWRQGGGPQHF

v_gene: TRBV5-4
abundance: NA
len: 15
j_gene: TRBJ2-7
d_gene: TRBD2
CDR3nt: TGTGTAGATAGACTAGCGGGAGGAAAAGCCTACGAGCAGTACTTC
CDR3aa: CVDRLAGGKAYEQYF

v_gene: TRBV29-1
abundance: NA
len: 14
j_gene: TRBJ1-1
d_gene: NA
CDR3nt: TGCAGCGCCCGGAGGACAATCATGAACACTGAAGCTTTCTTT
CDR3aa: CSARRTIMNTEAFF

v_gene: TRBV2
abundance: NA
len: 19
j_gene: TRBJ2-5
d_gene: TRBD1
CDR3nt: TGTGCCAGCCGACCACTGGGACAGCCTGATGGTGGCTTTGCAGAGACCCAGTACTTC
CDR3aa: CASRPLGQPDGGFAETQYF

v_gene: TRBV7-9
abundance: many
len: 14
j_gene: TRBJ2-3
d_gene: NA
CDR3nt: TGTGCCAGCAGCTTAGAAGGGAACCCAGATACGCAGTATTTT
CDR3aa: CASSLEGNPDTQYF

v_gene: TRBV3-1
abundance: NA
len: 16
j_gene: TRBJ2-1
d_gene: NA
CDR3nt: TGTGCCAGCAGCCAGGCCTCAGTGTTCTCCTACAATGAGCAGTTCTTC
CDR3aa: CASSQASVFSYNEQFF

v_gene: TRBV14
abundance: many
len: 15
j_gene: TRBJ2-1
d_gene: NA
CDR3nt: TGTGCCAGCAGCTCAAAGGTCCAGGGGAAGAATGAGCAGTTCTTC
CDR3aa: CASSSKVQGKNEQFF

v_gene: TRBV19
abundance: NA
len: 16
j_gene: TRBJ2-1
d_gene: TRBD2
CDR3nt: TGTGCCAGTGCTAGTCTAGGGCTAGCGGGGTACAATGAGCAGTTCTTC
CDR3aa: CASASLGLAGYNEQFF

v_gene: TRBV6-2/TRBV6-3
abundance: NA
len: 17
j_gene: TRBJ1-5
d_gene: TRBD1
CDR3nt: TGTGCCAGCAGTTCACTCGAGACAGGGTATAGCAATCAGCCCCAGCATTTT
CDR3aa: CASSSLETGYSNQPQHF

v_gene: TRBV4-2
abundance: many
len: 16
j_gene: TRBJ1-3
d_gene: TRBD1
CDR3nt: TGTGCCAGCAGCCAAGATTGGAGGGGGCCTGGAAACACCATATATTTT
CDR3aa: CASSQDWRGPGNTIYF

v_gene: TRBV24-1
abundance: many
len: 13
j_gene: TRBJ2-3
d_gene: NA
CDR3nt: TGTGCCACCAGCAGCGAAAGCACAGATACGCAGTATTTT
CDR3aa: CATSSESTDTQYF

v_gene: TRBV7-2
abundance: many
len: 14
j_gene: TRBJ2-5
d_gene: NA
CDR3nt: TGTGCCAGCAGCTTAGTACACGCGATGGAGACCCAGTACTTC
CDR3aa: CASSLVHAMETQYF

v_gene: TRBV7-8
abundance: NA
len: 14
j_gene: TRBJ1-1
d_gene: TRBD1
CDR3nt: TGTGCCAGCAGCTTAGTAGGGGGCGAGAGTGAAGCTTTCTTT
CDR3aa: CASSLVGGESEAFF

v_gene: TRBV6-6
abundance: many
len: 15
j_gene: TRBJ1-5
d_gene: NA
CDR3nt: TGTGCCAGCATCGCCCAGGGTCAGGGAAATCAGCCCCAGCATTTT
CDR3aa: CASIAQGQGNQPQHF

v_gene: TRBV20-1
abundance: many
len: 14
j_gene: TRBJ1-3
d_gene: NA
CDR3nt: TGCAGTGCTAGACGACAGGTCTCTGGAAACACCATATATTTT
CDR3aa: CSARRQVSGNTIYF

v_gene: TRBV5-4
abundance: NA
len: 15
j_gene: TRBJ1-1
d_gene: TRBD1
CDR3nt: TGTGCCAGCAGCTTGGGGGACAGGGTGAACACTGAAGCTTTCTTT
CDR3aa: CASSLGDRVNTEAFF

v_gene: TRBV4-3
abundance: many
len: 16
j_gene: TRBJ1-6
d_gene: TRBD1
CDR3nt: TGCGCCAGCAGCCAAGAGACCGGGACAGGGGATTCACCCCTCCACTTT
CDR3aa: CASSQETGTGDSPLHF

v_gene: TRBV6-5
abundance: NA
len: 15
j_gene: TRBJ1-3
d_gene: NA
CDR3nt: TGTGCCAGCACTCGCACAGGGAGCTCTGGAAACACCATATATTTT
CDR3aa: CASTRTGSSGNTIYF

v_gene: TRBV4-2
abundance: many
len: 14
j_gene: TRBJ2-1
d_gene: NA
CDR3nt: TGTGCCAGCAGCCAAGGTGCCGAGCAGGCTGAGCAGTTCTTC
CDR3aa: CASSQGAEQAEQFF

v_gene: TRBV20-1
abundance: many
len: 17
j_gene: TRBJ2-1
d_gene: NA
CDR3nt: TGCAGTGCTAGAAGGTTGAGTAGATCTAGGGGCTACAATGAGCAGTTCTTC
CDR3aa: CSARRLSRSRGYNEQFF

v_gene: TRBV28
abundance: few
len: 16
j_gene: TRBJ2-6
d_gene: NA
CDR3nt: TGTGCCAGCAGTTTATCCGGAGCGGCGGGGGCCAACGTCCTGACTTTC
CDR3aa: CASSLSGAAGANVLTF

v_gene: TRBV13
abundance: NA
len: 15
j_gene: TRBJ1-3
d_gene: NA
CDR3nt: TGTGCCAGCAGCTCCCCCTGGGGGGCTGGAAACACCATATATTTT
CDR3aa: CASSSPWGAGNTIYF

v_gene: TRBV2
abundance: many
len: 15
j_gene: TRBJ2-1
d_gene: NA
CDR3nt: TGTGCCAGCCGTCAGAGGGTAGCGGCAAACAATGAGCAGTTCTTC
CDR3aa: CASRQRVAANNEQFF

v_gene: TRBV2
abundance: medium-sized
len: 15
j_gene: TRBJ1-5
d_gene: TRBD1
CDR3nt: TGTGCCAGCAGAAAACAGGGGGACGGGAATCAGCCCCAGCATTTT
CDR3aa: CASRKQGDGNQPQHF

v_gene: TRBV10-1
abundance: NA
len: 20
j_gene: TRBJ1-3
d_gene: TRBD1
CDR3nt: TGCGCCAGCAGAACTGTCCCGGGACAGGGTTCCGCTAAATCTGGAAACACCATATATTTT
CDR3aa: CASRTVPGQGSAKSGNTIYF

v_gene: TRBV11-3
abundance: many
len: 13
j_gene: TRBJ2-1
d_gene: TRBD2
CDR3nt: TGTGCCAGCGCGGGAGGGCGGTACAATGAGCAGTTCTTC
CDR3aa: CASAGGRYNEQFF

v_gene: TRBV25-1
abundance: many
len: 16
j_gene: TRBJ1-3
d_gene: TRBD1
CDR3nt: TGTGCCAGCAGTGAAGGAGACAGGGTGGTTGGAAACACCATATATTTT
CDR3aa: CASSEGDRVVGNTIYF

v_gene: TRBV15
abundance: medium-sized
len: 16
j_gene: TRBJ1-5
d_gene: TRBD1
CDR3nt: TGTGCCACCAGCAGAGCAGGAGACAGGGGATCTCAGCCCCAGCATTTT
CDR3aa: CATSRAGDRGSQPQHF

v_gene: TRBV5-8
abundance: many
len: 14
j_gene: TRBJ2-2
d_gene: NA
CDR3nt: TGTGCCAGCAGCTTGGCCAGGGAGACCGGGGAGCTGTTTTTT
CDR3aa: CASSLARETGELFF

v_gene: TRBV3-1
abundance: few
len: 18
j_gene: TRBJ2-5
d_gene: TRBD2
CDR3nt: TGTGCCAGCAGCCAAGATTTGGGAGGGAGTGTTGGTGCGGAGACCCAGTACTTC
CDR3aa: CASSQDLGGSVGAETQYF

v_gene: TRBV7-2
abundance: many
len: 13
j_gene: TRBJ1-5
d_gene: NA
CDR3nt: TGTGCCAGCAGCCCGTATAGCAATCAGCCCCAGCATTTT
CDR3aa: CASSPYSNQPQHF

v_gene: TRBV29-1
abundance: many
len: 14
j_gene: TRBJ2-7
d_gene: TRBD1
CDR3nt: TGCAGCGTTGTGTGGACAGGTGACTCCTACGAGCAGTACTTC
CDR3aa: CSVVWTGDSYEQYF

v_gene: TRBV28
abundance: NA
len: 16
j_gene: TRBJ1-2
d_gene: TRBD1
CDR3nt: TGTGCCAGCAGTGGCTCCGGGACAGGGGATCCATATGGCTACACCTTC
CDR3aa: CASSGSGTGDPYGYTF

v_gene: TRBV7-9
abundance: few
len: 13
j_gene: TRBJ1-2
d_gene: NA
CDR3nt: TGTGCCAGCAGTTGGGCAGGGAACTATGGCTACACCTTC
CDR3aa: CASSWAGNYGYTF

v_gene: TRBV9
abundance: many
len: 14
j_gene: TRBJ1-2
d_gene: NA
CDR3nt: TGTGCCAGCAGCCGACCAGGGGCTTGGTATGGCTACACCTTC
CDR3aa: CASSRPGAWYGYTF

v_gene: TRBV6-6
abundance: many
len: 16
j_gene: TRBJ1-5
d_gene: NA
CDR3nt: TGTGCCAGCACCGAATCCGCAGGGTTTAGCAATCAGCCCCAGCATTTT
CDR3aa: CASTESAGFSNQPQHF

v_gene: TRBV27
abundance: NA
len: 13
j_gene: TRBJ1-2
d_gene: NA
CDR3nt: TGTGCCAGCAGTTCTTCACGGCCTGGAGGCTACACCTTC
CDR3aa: CASSSSRPGGYTF

v_gene: TRBV9
abundance: many
len: 15
j_gene: TRBJ2-1
d_gene: TRBD1
CDR3nt: TGTGCCAGCAGCGCGACGGGACAGGGTCCCGATGAGCAGTTCTTC
CDR3aa: CASSATGQGPDEQFF

v_gene: TRBV6-2/TRBV6-3
abundance: many
len: 13
j_gene: TRBJ2-5
d_gene: TRBD2
CDR3nt: TGTGCCAGCGAGCCGGGGGGCCAAGAGACCCAGTACTTC
CDR3aa: CASEPGGQETQYF

v_gene: TRBV2
abundance: NA
len: 14
j_gene: TRBJ2-1
d_gene: TRBD2
CDR3nt: TGTGCCAGCAGAATCAGAGCGGGGACCCATGAGCAGTTCTTC
CDR3aa: CASRIRAGTHEQFF

v_gene: TRBV10-1
abundance: many
len: 16
j_gene: TRBJ2-1
d_gene: TRBD2
CDR3nt: TGCGCCAGCAGTGACACGGGTACTAGCGGGAGAGATGAGCAGTTCTTC
CDR3aa: CASSDTGTSGRDEQFF

v_gene: TRBV25-1
abundance: few
len: 14
j_gene: TRBJ1-1
d_gene: TRBD1
CDR3nt: TGTGCCAGCAGGGGGACAGCTACAGTCGGAGAAGCTTTCTTT
CDR3aa: CASRGTATVGEAFF